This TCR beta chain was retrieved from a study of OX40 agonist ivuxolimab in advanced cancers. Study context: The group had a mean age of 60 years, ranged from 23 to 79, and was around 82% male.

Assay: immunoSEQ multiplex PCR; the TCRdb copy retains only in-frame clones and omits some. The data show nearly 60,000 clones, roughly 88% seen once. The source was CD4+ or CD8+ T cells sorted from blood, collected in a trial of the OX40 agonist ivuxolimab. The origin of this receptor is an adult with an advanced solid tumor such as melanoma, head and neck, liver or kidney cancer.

The DNA of the CDR3 is TGTGCCAGCAGCCTGGGACAGTCGAACACTGAAGCTTTCTTT. Protein: CASSLGQSNTEAFF. The chain carries TRBV11-1 and TRBJ1-1; 7 nucleotides match TRBD1. The CDR3 loop spans 14 amino acids. Germline CDR1 SGHAT, CDR2 FQDESV (reference sequence). V lost 5 bases to trimming and J lost 1 base; unmatched junction nucleotides: 4.